The 31 T cell receptor beta chains reported below all come from one sample, sequenced in a study of cytomegalovirus exposure and HLA in healthy donors. The PCR made use of 60 Vbeta and 13 Jbeta primers. The assay was immunoSEQ multiplex PCR, and TCRdb's table has in-frame clones only and misses some. Of about 110,000 clones listed, around 73% are singletons. The sequencing input was PBMCs. The receptor set was obtained from a man in his forties in good health and CMV-seronegative.

The rearrangement uses TRBV6-1 and TRBJ2-7; 9 bases are a match to TRBD1. The germline CDR1 and CDR2 sequences are MNHNS and SASEGT. V gave up 2 bases and J gave up 4 bases; unmatched junction bases: 3. This CDR3 is built from 14 residues. CDR3: CASSEWGQGYEQYF. CDR3 nucleotide sequence: TGTGCCAGCAGTGAATGGGGACAGGGATACGAGCAGTACTTC.

The gene calls are TRBV5-4 and TRBJ1-2, with 7 bases that match TRBD1. V lost 4 bases and J lost 4; bases outside the gene matches: 10. This CDR3 is built from 15 residues. Germline CDR1 SGHNT, CDR2 YYREEE (reference sequence). The CDR3 loop is CASSLDRVGGYGYTF. The CDR3 bases are TGTGCCAGCAGCCTCGACAGGGTGGGTGGCTATGGCTACACCTTC.

This sequence joins TRBV6-4 and TRBJ1-6; D uncertain. Germline V gene data show CDR1 as MRHNA and CDR2 as SNTAGT. V lost 0 bases and J 6 bases, leaving 9 bases between the germline ends. The CDR3 has 15 amino acids. CDR3 nucleotides: TGTGCCAGCAGTGACTCTCCTACCCCTAATTCACCCCTCCACTTT. This codes for CASSDSPTPNSPLHF.

The chain uses TRBV25-1 and TRBJ2-3; TRBD2 matches 7 bases. With 6 bases clipped from V and 0 bases from J, the junction kept 9 bases outside the gene matches. This CDR3 is 16 amino acids long. Germline lookup yields CDR1 MGHDK and CDR2 SYGVNS. The CDR3 region is CASSGTTWVSTDTQYF. CDR3 DNA sequence: TGTGCCAGCAGCGGGACTACCTGGGTGAGCACAGATACGCAGTATTTT.

This clone was found a few times. The chain couples TRBV9 to TRBJ1-2; D is possibly TRBD1 (6 bases). V shed 4 bases and J shed 8 bases, with 15 bases lying between them. CDR3 length: 13 residues. In germline, CDR1 is SGDLS, CDR2 YYNGEE. Here the CDR3 DNA reads TGTGCCAGCAGCTCACCGGGGGGCGCGGGCTACACCTTC. It is translated as CASSSPGGAGYTF.

This clone was found once. The chain employs TRBV2 and TRBJ1-2; D not resolved. This CDR3 has 16 amino acids. CDR1 and CDR2 (germline): SNHLY, FYNNEI. Deletions cut 6 bases from V and 3 bases from J, with 20 bases between. This CDR3 is CASSADVSRNDYGYTF. Written as DNA, the CDR3 is TGTGCCAGCAGCGCCGATGTTTCTAGGAATGACTATGGCTACACCTTC. Using reference TRBV2 and TRBJ1-2 for the parts outside the CDR3, the full variable domain is EPEVTQTPSHQVTQMGQEVILRCVPISNHLYFYWYRQILGQKVEFLVSFYNNEISEKSEIFDDQFSVERPDGSNFTLKIRSTKLEDSAMYFCASSADVSRNDYGYTFGSGTRLTVV.

CDR3 nucleotides: TGTGCCAGCAGTTTAGTACAGGGAGATGAAAAACTGTTTTTT. Its protein is CASSLVQGDEKLFF. The chain recombines TRBV28 with TRBJ1-4; D perhaps matches TRBD1 (6 bases). This CDR3 spans 14 amino acids. Per the germline V gene, CDR1 is MDHEN and CDR2 is SYDVKM. Trimming stripped 2 bases from V and 6 bases from J, with 10 bases between.

This chain uses TRBV4-1 with TRBJ2-1; perhaps TRBD1 as D (6 bases). Looked up from germline, CDR1 is MGHRA and CDR2 is YSYEKL. V was clipped by 4 bases and J by 5 bases, with 21 bases between them. The CDR3 is made up of 17 amino acids. In nucleotides, the CDR3 is TGCGCCAGCAGCCCTAGACAGGTTTCATCTCTCGACAATGAGCAGTTCTTC. Translating gives CASSPRQVSSLDNEQFF.

CDR3 loop: CASSIRGGEGANVLTF. CDR3 DNA: TGTGCCAGTAGTATAAGGGGGGGCGAAGGGGCCAACGTCCTGACTTTC. V is TRBV19 and J is TRBJ2-6; perhaps TRBD2 as D (7 bases). Trimming removed 2 bases at V and 4 bases at J, with 12 bases between. Germline-derived CDR1 and CDR2 are LNHDA and SQIVND (reference sequence). This CDR3 is built from 16 residues.

The gene calls are TRBV5-4 and TRBJ1-3, with D perhaps TRBD1 (6 bases). V lost 5 bases and J lost 2, with 17 bases in between. The CDR3 covers 16 residues. Germline values: CDR1 SGHNT, CDR2 YYREEE (reference sequence). The CDR3 reads CASSPGRGGPGNTIYF. CDR3 coding DNA: TGTGCCAGCAGTCCAGGTCGAGGGGGTCCTGGAAACACCATATATTTT.

The chain carries TRBV5-6 and TRBJ2-1; D perhaps matches TRBD2 (6 bases). CDR1 and CDR2 (germline): SGHDT, YYEEEE. V gave up 0 bases and J gave up 3 bases, with 10 bases separating them. This CDR3 spans 15 amino acids. The CDR3 reads CASSLVSGGYNEQFF. Written as DNA, the CDR3 is TGTGCCAGCAGCTTGGTCTCCGGGGGCTACAATGAGCAGTTCTTC. The whole variable domain, remainder taken from reference TRBV5-6 and TRBJ2-1, is DAGVTQSPTHLIKTRGQQVTLRCSPKSGHDTVSWYQQALGQGPQFIFQYYEEEERQRGNFPDRFSGHQFPNYSSELNVNALLLGDSALYLCASSLVSGGYNEQFFGPGTRLTVL.

The V call is TRBV7-9, the J call TRBJ1-1; the D gene is possibly TRBD1 (5 bases). The germline V and J ends were trimmed by 7 bases and 1 base, with 10 bases remaining between them. CDR3 size: 13 residues. CDR1 and CDR2 (germline): SEHNR, FQNEAQ (reference sequence). CDR3 DNA: TGTGCCAGCATCCCGACAGAGAACACTGAAGCTTTCTTT. This encodes CASIPTENTEAFF.

V usage is TRBV7-3 and J usage is TRBJ1-2, with no clear D. The germline V and J ends were trimmed by 2 bases and 0 bases, with 10 bases remaining between them. The CDR3 spans 15 residues. Per the germline V gene, CDR1 is SGHTA and CDR2 is FQGTGA. The DNA of the CDR3 is TGTGCCAGCAGCTTATATGGCGGAGCTAACTATGGCTACACCTTC. It is translated as CASSLYGGANYGYTF.

V usage is TRBV7-9 and J usage is TRBJ1-1, with D possibly matching TRBD1 (6 bases). The CDR3 runs to 14 residues. V lost 1 base to trimming and J lost 1 base, with 7 bases between them. Germline CDR1 reads SEHNR; CDR2 reads FQNEAQ (reference sequence). The CDR3 loop reads CASSLGQENTEAFF. Written as DNA, the CDR3 is TGTGCCAGCAGCTTAGGACAGGAGAACACTGAAGCTTTCTTT.

The J gene is TRBJ2-2, the V gene TRBV6-5, with TRBD2 identical over 8 bases. The CDR3 is 12 residues long. Trimming removed 8 bases from V and 7 bases from J; junction bases left unmatched: 3. Germline CDR1 is MNHEY and CDR2 is SVGAGI. The CDR3: CASREGNGELFF. CDR3 bases: TGTGCCAGCCGGGAGGGGAACGGGGAGCTGTTTTTT.

This clone appeared a few times. At the DNA level, this CDR3 is encoded by other sequences in the same sample as well. This chain links TRBV19 with TRBJ1-5; 8 bases line up with TRBD1. The J segment lost 4 bases and the V segment lost 5 bases, leaving 1 base of the junction unmatched. Germline lookup yields CDR1 LNHDA and CDR2 SQIVND (reference sequence). The CDR3 runs to 13 residues. The CDR3 loop reads CASSGTGNQPQHF. The CDR3 nucleotides are TGTGCCAGTAGTGGGACAGGTAATCAGCCCCAGCATTTT.

J is TRBJ2-5 and V is TRBV2, with D unclear. V lost 0 bases and J 4 bases, leaving 9 bases between the germline ends. From germline, CDR1 is SNHLY and CDR2 FYNNEI. This CDR3 is built from 14 residues. In DNA, the CDR3 is TGTGCCAGCAGTGAAGCGCGGTCGGGAGAGACCCAGTACTTC. Translating gives CASSEARSGETQYF.

The CDR3 protein is CASSADRGNLGTQYF. CDR3 in DNA: TGTGCCAGCAGTGCGGACAGGGGCAACTTGGGGACCCAGTACTTC. This chain connects TRBV25-1 to TRBJ2-5; 9 bases align to TRBD1. Germline CDR1 reads MGHDK; CDR2 reads SYGVNS. Trimming took 4 bases from V and 7 from J; bases not matched to a gene: 10. The CDR3 covers 15 residues.

This clone was detected only a few times. V is TRBV4-1 and J is TRBJ1-2; TRBD1 matches at 9 bases. The V segment lost 4 bases and the J segment 7 bases; nucleotides outside the gene matches: 13. Germline V gene data show CDR1 as MGHRA and CDR2 as YSYEKL. This CDR3 is built from 16 residues. The CDR3 DNA reads TGCGCCAGCAGCCCCGGGAACCGACAGGGGGTTTTTGGCTACACCTTC. This encodes CASSPGNRQGVFGYTF.

The chain couples TRBV11-3 to TRBJ1-1, with D perhaps matching TRBD1 (5 bases). Germline CDR1 SGHNT, CDR2 YENEEA. The CDR3 contains 12 residues. Trimming took 5 bases from V and 4 from J, leaving 8 bases between them. The CDR3 coding sequence is TGTGCCAGCAGCAGGGGAAGCACTGAAGCTTTCTTT. This sequence encodes CASSRGSTEAFF.

V usage is TRBV5-8 and J usage is TRBJ2-5; a possible D gene is TRBD2 (6 bases). With 1 base removed from V and 2 bases from J, the gap between germline ends came to 12 bases. CDR3 length: 15 residues. In germline, CDR1 is SGHTS, CDR2 YDEGEE. This CDR3 reads CASSLLGTLQETQYF. CDR3 bases: TGTGCCAGCAGCTTGTTGGGGACTTTACAAGAGACCCAGTACTTC.

This clone has only a few counts. The chain employs TRBV6-1 and TRBJ1-5, with D unclear. V was cut by 4 bases and J by 0 bases, with 7 bases left in between. This CDR3 is 14 amino acids long. The germline V gene encodes CDR1 MNHNS and CDR2 SASEGT. The CDR3 DNA reads as TGTGCCAGCAGTGCCGGGGATAGCAATCAGCCCCAGCATTTT. Residues: CASSAGDSNQPQHF.

This clone was seen a few times. The V gene is TRBV6-5, the J gene TRBJ2-7, with D tentatively TRBD2 (5 bases). Germline CDR1 MNHEY, CDR2 SVGAGI. With 0 bases removed from V and 6 bases from J, the gap between germline ends came to 12 bases. CDR3 size: 14 residues. The CDR3, as DNA: TGTGCCAGCAGTTACTCGAAGGACTCTGGCGAGCAGTACTTC. Its translation is CASSYSKDSGEQYF.

The chain has TRBV29-1 and TRBJ2-2; 7 bases fit TRBD2. The CDR3 has 13 amino acids. CDR1 SQVTM and CDR2 ANQGSEA come from the germline V gene. V lost 7 bases and J lost 2; bases outside the gene matches: 4. CDR3 region: CSAETSNTGELFF. The CDR3 nucleotides are TGCAGCGCCGAGACTAGCAACACCGGGGAGCTGTTTTTT.

The chain combines TRBV14 with TRBJ2-7, with D tentatively TRBD2 (5 bases). CDR3 length: 16 amino acids. V shed 0 bases and J shed 3 bases, with 15 bases lying between them. Germline CDR1 and CDR2: SGHDN and FVKESK. The CDR3 is CASSQEDGLPFYEQYF. As DNA, the CDR3 is TGTGCCAGCAGCCAAGAGGACGGACTTCCCTTCTACGAGCAGTACTTC.

The V gene is TRBV7-2, the J gene TRBJ2-1; 11 bases fit TRBD1. The V and J ends lost 4 bases and 8 bases, in that order; junction bases with no gene match: 7. Germline V gives CDR1 SGHTA, CDR2 FQGNSA. This CDR3 has 15 amino acids. In DNA form, the CDR3 reads TGTGCCAGCAGCTCCCGGACAGGGGGCGGGGATGAGCAGTTCTTC. Translation: CASSSRTGGGDEQFF.

The chain combines TRBV19 with TRBJ1-1; D call uncertain. The germline gives CDR1 LNHDA, CDR2 SQIVND (reference sequence). Trimming left V 5 bases short and J 5 bases short, with 15 bases between. This CDR3 has 14 amino acids. CDR3 protein: CASSDRFFSTEAFF. CDR3 bases: TGTGCCAGTAGTGATCGTTTTTTTAGTACTGAAGCTTTCTTT.

The chain links TRBV11-3 to TRBJ2-6, with D perhaps matching TRBD1 (6 bases). This CDR3 is built from 17 residues. Between the trimmed V and J ends, which lost 4 bases and 0 bases, there was a span of 13 bases. CDR1 and CDR2 from the germline V gene are SGHNT and YENEEA. CDR3 residues: CASSSRQDPSGANVLTF. DNA of the CDR3: TGTGCCAGCAGCTCCCGACAGGATCCCTCTGGGGCCAACGTCCTGACTTTC.

The V and J genes are TRBV7-2 and TRBJ2-1; 11 bases are a match to TRBD1. The CDR3 consists of 16 residues. V shed 0 bases, J shed 8 bases, and the junction held 6 bases outside the gene matches. The germline V gene has CDR1 SGHTA and CDR2 FQGNSA. The CDR3 sequence: CASSLAGTGGSDEQFF. Here the CDR3 DNA reads TGTGCCAGCAGCTTAGCAGGGACAGGGGGGAGCGATGAGCAGTTCTTC.

The chain has TRBV5-4 and TRBJ2-7; 7 bases are a match to TRBD1. Germline-derived CDR1 and CDR2 are SGHNT and YYREEE (reference sequence). The CDR3 runs to 13 residues. The V gene end was trimmed by 4 bases and the J gene end by 4 bases; junction bases not matched to a gene: 5. CDR3 in DNA: TGTGCCAGCAGCCCCGGGACAGAGTACGAGCAGTACTTC. The encoded protein is CASSPGTEYEQYF. The variable domain in full, with the rest retrieved from reference TRBV5-4 and TRBJ2-7, is ETGVTQSPTHLIKTRGQQVTLRCSSQSGHNTVSWYQQALGQGPQFIFQYYREEENGRGNFPPRFSGLQFPNYSSELNVNALELDDSALYLCASSPGTEYEQYFGPGTRLTVT.

The J gene is TRBJ2-3, the V gene TRBV7-9; D is uncertain. The CDR3 has 12 residues. Trimming took 7 bases from V and 0 from J, leaving 5 bases between them. Germline assignment: CDR1 SEHNR and CDR2 FQNEAQ (reference sequence). The CDR3 sequence: CASTLSTDTQYF. CDR3 nucleotides: TGTGCCAGCACCCTTAGCACAGATACGCAGTATTTT.